Sequencing of this TCR beta chain was carried out in a study of blood T cell repertoires in COVID-19. In the study overall: Researchers got acute and convalescent COVID-19 samples from the United States, Italy and Spain. T cells, B-cell-depleted T cells, or PBMCs supplied cDNA or gDNA.

Authors' data handling: Amplification from reference gene primers served as the basis for estimated nucleated cell counts. Profiled with immunoSEQ multiplex PCR; TCRdb holds only in-frame clones, not every one. The V and J calls and clone size are taken from that table; D and trimming were inferred from the DNA. The data show about 220,000 clones, with 80% to 85% seen just once and 4.5% to 6% held by the top ten. The V gene lost 3 bases and the J gene lost 3 bases, with 14 bases spanning the gap. Germline-derived CDR1 and CDR2 are MNHEY and SVGAGI. This CDR3 region has 15 residues. The chain employs TRBV6-5 and TRBJ1-1, with D hard to call. This sequence originates from a woman between 55 and 75 years old who had recovered from COVID-19. The sequencing input was peripheral blood. DNA for the CDR3: TGTGCCAGCAGTTATTCCTCCCTGGTAGACACTGAAGCTTTCTTT. Protein: CASSYSSLVDTEAFF.